This TCR beta chain was profiled in a study of T-cell reconstitution after alpha-beta-depleted transplantation in children. Germline V gene data show CDR1 as SQVTM and CDR2 as ANQGSEA. The CDR3 is 11 residues long. With 6 bases removed from V and 11 bases from J, the gap between germline ends came to 16 bases. The TCRbeta library was prepared with unique molecular identifiers. TCRdb re-called the PCR reads with MiXCR, one entry per CDR3 protein. Here the sample spans 170,000 or so distinct CDR3 sequences, 6% to 7% being singletons. This clonotype has ten or more counts. The clonotype originates from a human donor who donated a stem cell graft to a child with Wiskott-Aldrich syndrome. This sequence joins TRBV29-1 and TRBJ1-2, with D possibly TRBD1 on 6 matching bases. Sequenced here: PBMCs from the stem cell graft donor, sampled from the stem cell graft. The DNA for the CDR3 is TGCAGCGTATCAGGGGATTCGGGTTACACCTTC. It is translated as CSVSGDSGYTF. The full variable domain, in which reference TRBV29-1 and TRBJ1-2 provide the parts outside the CDR3, is SAVISQKPSRDICQRGTSLTIQCQVDSQVTMMFWYRQQPGQSLTLIATANQGSEATYESGFVIDKFPISRPNLTFSTLTVSNMSPEDSSIYLCSVSGDSGYTFGSGTRLTVV.